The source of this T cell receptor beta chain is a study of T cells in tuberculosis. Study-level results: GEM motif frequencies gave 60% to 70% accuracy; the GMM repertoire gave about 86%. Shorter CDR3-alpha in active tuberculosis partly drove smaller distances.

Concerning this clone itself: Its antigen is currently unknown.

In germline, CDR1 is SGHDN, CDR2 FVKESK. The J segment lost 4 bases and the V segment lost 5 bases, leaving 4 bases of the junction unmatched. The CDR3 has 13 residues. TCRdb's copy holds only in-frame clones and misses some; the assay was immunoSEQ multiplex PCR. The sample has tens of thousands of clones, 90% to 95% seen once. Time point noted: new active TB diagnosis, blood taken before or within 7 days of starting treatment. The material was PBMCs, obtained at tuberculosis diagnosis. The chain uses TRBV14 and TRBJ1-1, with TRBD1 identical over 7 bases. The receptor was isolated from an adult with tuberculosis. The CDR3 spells CASSIQGPTEAFF. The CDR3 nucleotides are TGTGCCAGCAGCATACAGGGGCCCACTGAAGCTTTCTTT. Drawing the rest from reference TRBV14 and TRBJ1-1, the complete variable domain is EAGVTQFPSHSVIEKGQTVTLRCDPISGHDNLYWYRRVMGKEIKFLLHFVKESKQDESGMPNNRFLAERTGGTYSTLKVQPAELEDSGVYFCASSIQGPTEAFFGQGTRLTVV.